This T cell receptor (beta chain) came from a study of PD-1 blockade in classical Hodgkin lymphoma. Study-level results: Patients excluded were those beginning nivolumab under 1 year after ASCT. Complete responders entered with baseline diversity on par with newly diagnosed patients, the results showed.

Comment on this clone: Its antigen is undetermined.

Measured with immunoSEQ multiplex PCR; TCRdb has only the in-frame clones, and not every one. The profile shows fewer than 50,000 clones, almost 90% of them singletons. There was relapse after autologous stem cell transplantation in every patient, and there was variation in brentuximab vedotin exposure. The source was peripheral blood mononuclear cells (PBMCs), collected at baseline. The source is a human donor with classical Hodgkin lymphoma.

The CDR3, as DNA: TGTGCCAGCAGCTTAGCGCGGGGACAGCCCCAGCATTTT. It is translated as CASSLARGQPQHF. This rearrangement joins TRBV7-8 to TRBJ1-5; D unresolved. The germline V gene encodes CDR1 SGHVS and CDR2 FQNEAQ. The CDR3 loop spans 13 amino acids. V lost 0 bases, J lost 7 bases, and 7 bases lay in between.